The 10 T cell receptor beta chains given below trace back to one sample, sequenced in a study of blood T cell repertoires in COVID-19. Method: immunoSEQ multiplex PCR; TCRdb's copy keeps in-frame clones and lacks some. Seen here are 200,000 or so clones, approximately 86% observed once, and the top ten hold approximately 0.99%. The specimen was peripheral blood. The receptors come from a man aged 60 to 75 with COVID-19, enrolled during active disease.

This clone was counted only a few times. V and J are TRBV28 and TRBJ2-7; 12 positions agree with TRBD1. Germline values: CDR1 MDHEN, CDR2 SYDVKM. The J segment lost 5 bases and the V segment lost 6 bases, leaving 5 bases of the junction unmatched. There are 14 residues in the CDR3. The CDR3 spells CASRGTGGENEQYF. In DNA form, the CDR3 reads TGTGCCAGCAGGGGGACAGGGGGCGAGAACGAGCAGTACTTC.

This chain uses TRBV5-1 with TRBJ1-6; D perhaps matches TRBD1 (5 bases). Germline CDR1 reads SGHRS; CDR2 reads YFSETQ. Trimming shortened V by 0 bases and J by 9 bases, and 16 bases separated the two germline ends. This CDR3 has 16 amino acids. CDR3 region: CASSLEVRDSGSPLHF. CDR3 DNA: TGCGCCAGCAGCTTGGAAGTGAGGGACTCGGGTTCACCCCTCCACTTT.

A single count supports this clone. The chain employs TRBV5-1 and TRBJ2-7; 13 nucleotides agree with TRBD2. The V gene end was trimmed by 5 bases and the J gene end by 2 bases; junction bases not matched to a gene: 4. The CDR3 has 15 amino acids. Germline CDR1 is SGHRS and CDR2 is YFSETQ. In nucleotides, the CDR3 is TGCGCCAGCAGGGCCGGGACTAGCGGGACCTACGAGCAGTACTTC. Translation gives CASRAGTSGTYEQYF.

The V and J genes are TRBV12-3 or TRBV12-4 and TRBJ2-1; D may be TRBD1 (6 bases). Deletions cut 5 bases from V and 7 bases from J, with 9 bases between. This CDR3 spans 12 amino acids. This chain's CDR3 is CASSLRGNEQFF. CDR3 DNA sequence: TGTGCCAGCAGTCTCAGGGGAAATGAGCAGTTCTTC.

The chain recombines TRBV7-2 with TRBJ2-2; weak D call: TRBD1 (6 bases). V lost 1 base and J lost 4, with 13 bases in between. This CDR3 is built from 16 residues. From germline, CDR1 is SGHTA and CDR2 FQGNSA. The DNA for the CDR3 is TGTGCCAGCAGCTTAGTTAACAGGGCGATCACCGGGGAGCTGTTTTTT. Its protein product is CASSLVNRAITGELFF.

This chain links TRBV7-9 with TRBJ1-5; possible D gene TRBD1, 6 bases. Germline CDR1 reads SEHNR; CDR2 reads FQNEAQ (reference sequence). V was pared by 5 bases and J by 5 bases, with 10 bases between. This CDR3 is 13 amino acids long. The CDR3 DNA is TGTGCCAGCAGCCCAGGGGTATATCAGCCCCAGCATTTT. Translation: CASSPGVYQPQHF.

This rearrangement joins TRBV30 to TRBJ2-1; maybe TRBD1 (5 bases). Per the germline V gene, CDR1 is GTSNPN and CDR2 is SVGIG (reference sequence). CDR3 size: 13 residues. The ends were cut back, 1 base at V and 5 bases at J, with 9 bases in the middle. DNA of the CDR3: TGTGCCTGGAGTGCGGCAGGGAACAATGAGCAGTTCTTC. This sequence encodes CAWSAAGNNEQFF.

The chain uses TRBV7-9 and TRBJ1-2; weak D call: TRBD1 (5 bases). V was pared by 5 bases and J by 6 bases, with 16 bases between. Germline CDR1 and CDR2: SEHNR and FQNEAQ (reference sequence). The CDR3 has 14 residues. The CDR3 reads CASSPETRVNGYTF. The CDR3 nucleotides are TGTGCCAGCAGCCCCGAGACCAGGGTCAATGGCTACACCTTC.

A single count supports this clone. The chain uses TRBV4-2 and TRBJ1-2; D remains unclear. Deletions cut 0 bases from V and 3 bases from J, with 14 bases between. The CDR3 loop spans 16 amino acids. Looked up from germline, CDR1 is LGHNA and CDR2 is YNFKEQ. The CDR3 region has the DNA TGTGCCAGCAGCCAAGAAGGCGGGCCCCGGGACTATGGCTACACCTTC. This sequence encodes CASSQEGGPRDYGYTF.

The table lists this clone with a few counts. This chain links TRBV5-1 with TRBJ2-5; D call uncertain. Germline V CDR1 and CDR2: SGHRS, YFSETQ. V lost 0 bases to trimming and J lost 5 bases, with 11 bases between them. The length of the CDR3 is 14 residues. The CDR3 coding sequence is TGCGCCAGCAGCTTGGGACAAGCCAGGGAGACCCAGTACTTC. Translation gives CASSLGQARETQYF.